These 10 T cell receptor beta chains were all obtained from the same sample, sequenced in a study of blood T cell repertoires in COVID-19. The assay was immunoSEQ multiplex PCR, and TCRdb's table has in-frame clones only and misses some. The table lists around 320,000 clones, approximately 86% of them singletons. Sequenced material: peripheral blood. The receptors were gathered from a man between 18 and 35 years old with active or convalescent COVID-19.

The V and J genes are TRBV6-4 and TRBJ2-1; TRBD2 matches 8 bases. CDR1 and CDR2 from the germline V gene are MRHNA and SNTAGT. J was trimmed by 8 bases and V by 3 bases; bases with no gene match: 9. CDR3 length equals 15 residues. CDR3 coding DNA: TGTGCCAGCAGTGATGGTAGCGGGAAACCGGATGAGCAGTTCTTC. Its protein product is CASSDGSGKPDEQFF.

This chain uses TRBV10-3 with TRBJ2-7; 10 nucleotides match TRBD1. Germline V gives CDR1 ENHRY, CDR2 SYGVKD. With V trimmed by 5 bases and J by 0 bases, 7 bases remained unmatched. There are 16 residues in the CDR3. In DNA form, the CDR3 reads TGTGCCATCAGTAAGACAGGGGGCGAGGCCTCCTACGAGCAGTACTTC. Encoded protein: CAISKTGGEASYEQYF.

V is TRBV14 and J is TRBJ1-3, with D unclear. Germline-derived CDR1 and CDR2 are SGHDN and FVKESK. The CDR3 sequence is 16 residues long. Deletions cut 0 bases from V and 3 bases from J, with 12 bases between. CDR3 region: CASSQDLTGSGNTIYF. The CDR3 DNA sequence: TGTGCCAGCAGCCAAGATCTAACGGGTAGTGGAAACACCATATATTTT.

CDR3 amino acids: CASSTGLAETYNEQFF. In nucleotides, the CDR3 is TGTGCCAGCAGTACGGGACTAGCGGAAACCTACAATGAGCAGTTCTTC. The chain carries TRBV27 and TRBJ2-1; 11 nucleotides line up with TRBD2. With 5 bases clipped from V and 2 bases from J, the junction kept 5 bases outside the gene matches. The CDR3 is 16 residues long. Per germline, CDR1 MNHEY and CDR2 SMNVEV (reference sequence).

V usage is TRBV2 and J usage is TRBJ1-1; 8 bases map to TRBD1. V lost 6 bases and J lost 4; bases outside the gene matches: 7. The CDR3 is 14 amino acids. CDR1 SNHLY and CDR2 FYNNEI come from the germline V gene. CDR3 DNA: TGTGCCAGCAGGAGGGACAGGTGGATCACTGAAGCTTTCTTT. It codes for CASRRDRWITEAFF.

The rearrangement links TRBV6-5 to TRBJ1-5; D not certain. Germline V gene data show CDR1 as MNHEY and CDR2 as SVGAGI. The CDR3 consists of 14 residues. V was cut by 5 bases and J by 5 bases, with 13 bases left in between. DNA for the CDR3: TGTGCCAGCAGTCCCGGGTCTCGATATCAGCCCCAGCATTTT. Protein product: CASSPGSRYQPQHF.

The V and J genes are TRBV5-4 and TRBJ2-7; no firm D call. Trimming removed 4 bases from V and 6 bases from J, with 14 bases in between. There are 13 residues in the CDR3. The V gene's germline CDR1 is SGHNT and CDR2 YYREEE (reference sequence). CDR3 region: CASSKSLAVEQYF. As DNA, the CDR3 is TGTGCCAGCAGCAAGTCATTGGCCGTCGAGCAGTACTTC.

The J gene is TRBJ2-2, the V gene TRBV5-1; the match to TRBD2 covers 11 bases. Germline V gene lookup returns CDR1 SGHRS and CDR2 YFSETQ. The CDR3 contains 16 residues. The ends lost 3 bases at V and 1 base at J; junction bases unmatched: 2. The CDR3 sequence is CASSSGLAGNTGELFF. The CDR3, as DNA: TGCGCCAGCAGCTCCGGACTAGCGGGGAACACCGGGGAGCTGTTTTTT.

V and J are TRBV29-1 and TRBJ2-1, with a weak D call TRBD2 (6 bases). This CDR3 comprises 13 residues. Germline V gives CDR1 SQVTM, CDR2 ANQGSEA. Trimming cost V 4 bases and J 1 base, with 8 bases left between them. CDR3 region: CSVAGVSYNEQFF. The DNA for the CDR3 is TGCAGCGTTGCGGGGGTGTCCTACAATGAGCAGTTCTTC.

The chain employs TRBV3-1 (or the pseudogene TRBV3-2) and TRBJ2-7; 10 bases are shared with TRBD2. The ends lost 5 bases at V and 7 bases at J; junction bases unmatched: 11. The length of the CDR3 is 15 residues. In germline, CDR1 is LGHDT, CDR2 YNNKEL (reference sequence). The CDR3 DNA reads TGTGCCAGCAGCGGAAGCGGGAGGGCCCTTTGGGAGCAGTACTTC. Protein sequence: CASSGSGRALWEQYF.